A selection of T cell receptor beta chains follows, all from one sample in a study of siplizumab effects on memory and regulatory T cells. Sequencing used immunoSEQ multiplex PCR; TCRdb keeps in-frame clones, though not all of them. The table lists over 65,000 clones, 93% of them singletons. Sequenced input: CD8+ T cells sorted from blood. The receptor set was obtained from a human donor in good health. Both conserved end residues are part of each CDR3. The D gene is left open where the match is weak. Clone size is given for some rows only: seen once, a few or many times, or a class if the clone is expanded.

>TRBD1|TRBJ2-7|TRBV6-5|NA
TGTGCCAGCGGAACAGGGGGAGACTACGAGCAGTACTTC
CASGTGGDYEQYF
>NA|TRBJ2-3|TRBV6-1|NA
TGTGCCAGCCAGAGCACAGATACGCAGTATTTT
CASQSTDTQYF
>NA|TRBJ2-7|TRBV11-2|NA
TGTGCCAGCAGCTTATTAGGGGACGAGCAGTACTTC
CASSLLGDEQYF
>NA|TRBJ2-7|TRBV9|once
TGTGCCAGCAGCCCTGATGAGGGACCCGGGGAGCAGTACTTC
CASSPDEGPGEQYF
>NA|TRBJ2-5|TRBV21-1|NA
TGTGCCAGCAGCAAAGAAGTTCTCAGTCAGGGACAGGGGGTAGAGACCCAGTACTTC
CASSKEVLSQGQGVETQYF
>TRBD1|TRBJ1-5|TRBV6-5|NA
TGTGCCAGCAGTTACAGAGGACAGGGTAATCAGCCCCAGCATTTT
CASSYRGQGNQPQHF
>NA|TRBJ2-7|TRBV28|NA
TGTGCCAGCAGTCCCGCGGGTTTCTACGAGCAGTACTTC
CASSPAGFYEQYF
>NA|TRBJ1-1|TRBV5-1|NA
TGCGCCAGCAGCTTGGGGGGAAACACTGAAGCTTTCTTT
CASSLGGNTEAFF
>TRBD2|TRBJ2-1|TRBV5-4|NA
TGTGCCAGCAGCTTTTTAGCGGGGGGTGCCGTTCACGTCTTC
CASSFLAGGAVHVF
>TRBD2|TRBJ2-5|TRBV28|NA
TGTGCCAGCAGATCAACTTATAGCGGGGAGCAAGAGACCCAGTACTTC
CASRSTYSGEQETQYF
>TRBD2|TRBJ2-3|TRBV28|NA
TGTGCCAGCAGTCCCTCGGGGTCTAGCGGGGGAGCCTCTGGCACAGATACGCAGTATTTT
CASSPSGSSGGASGTDTQYF
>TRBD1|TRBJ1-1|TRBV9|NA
TGTGCCAGCAGCGTAGTCGATGGGACACGGGACAGCACTGAAGCTTTCTTT
CASSVVDGTRDSTEAFF